This TCR beta chain was captured by sequencing in a study of CD8 T cells in Susac syndrome. The authors reverse transcribed about 0.45 to 1 ug RNA with random hexamers. Amplification of TCR beta CDR3 used immunoSEQ multiplex PCR across 54 Vbeta and 13 Jbeta. MiXCR was run by TCRdb on the immunoSEQ multiplex PCR reads, yielding one entry per CDR3 protein. The sample includes some 120,000 distinct CDR3 sequences, 80% to 95% of them seen just once. From blood CD8+ and CD4+ T cells, TCR beta sequences were generated. Controls were healthy donors chosen to match patients in age and sex. The clonotype originates from a human donor in good health. The source material was CD4+ T cells from PBMCs.

The CDR3, as DNA: TGTGCCAGCAGTTTAGTCGGGCCCGAGCAGTACTTC. Its translation: CASSLVGPEQYF. This chain joins TRBV12-3 or TRBV12-4 and TRBJ2-7; no firm D call. The CDR3 contains 12 residues. Trimming pared 1 base from V and 6 bases from J, leaving 7 bases between.